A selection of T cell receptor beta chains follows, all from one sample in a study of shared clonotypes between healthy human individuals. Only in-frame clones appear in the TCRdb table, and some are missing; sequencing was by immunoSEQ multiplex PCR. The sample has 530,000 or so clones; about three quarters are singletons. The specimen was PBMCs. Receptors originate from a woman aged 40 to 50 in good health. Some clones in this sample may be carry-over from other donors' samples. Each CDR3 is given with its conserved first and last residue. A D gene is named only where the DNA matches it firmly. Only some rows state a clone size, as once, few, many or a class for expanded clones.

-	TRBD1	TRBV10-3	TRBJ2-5	TGTGCCATCAGTGACCCGACAGGGGGCCTCCAAGAGACCCAGTACTTC	CAISDPTGGLQETQYF
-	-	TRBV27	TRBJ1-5	TGTGCCAGCAGTTTATGGCAGGGAAGCAATCAGCCCCAGCATTTT	CASSLWQGSNQPQHF
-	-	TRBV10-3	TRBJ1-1	TGTGCCATCAGTGAGTCTGCCCGGGCGATGAACACTGAAGCTTTCTTT	CAISESARAMNTEAFF
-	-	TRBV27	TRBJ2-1	TGTGCCAGCAGTGGCGGCTTAACCCAATACAATGAGCAGTTCTTC	CASSGGLTQYNEQFF
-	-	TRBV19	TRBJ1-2	TGTGCCAGTAGTTGGGATAACTATGGCTACACCTTC	CASSWDNYGYTF
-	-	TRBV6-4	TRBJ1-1	TGTGCCAGCAGTAAACTGCTGAACACTGAAGCTTTCTTT	CASSKLLNTEAFF
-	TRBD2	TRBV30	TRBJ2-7	TGTGCCTGGAGCGCCAAGGGGACTAGCGCCTACGAGCAGTACTTC	CAWSAKGTSAYEQYF
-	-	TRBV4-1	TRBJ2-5	TGCGCCAGCAGCCAGATAGGGACCAGACAGACCCAGTACTTC	CASSQIGTRQTQYF
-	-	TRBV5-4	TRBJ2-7	TGTGCCAGCAGCTCTGACACTGGCGAGCAGTACTTC	CASSSDTGEQYF
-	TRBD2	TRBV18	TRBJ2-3	TGTGCCAGCTCACCCCTCGCGGGAGGTTCAGATACGCAGTATTTT	CASSPLAGGSDTQYF
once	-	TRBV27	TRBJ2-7	TGTGCCAGCAGTTTCCCCGCGCAGCGCGCCCGTACATATGAGCAGTACTTC	CASSFPAQRARTYEQYF
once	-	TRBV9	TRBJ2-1	TGTGCCAGCAATAACGGGGACTCCTACAATGAGCAGTTCTTC	CASNNGDSYNEQFF
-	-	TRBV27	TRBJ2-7	TGTGCCAGCATCCGTCAGGGAGCCCTGGGCGAGCAGTACTTC	CASIRQGALGEQYF
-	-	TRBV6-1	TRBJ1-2	TGTGCCAGCAGTGAAAATAGGCCCGCTTACTCCTATGGCTACACCTTC	CASSENRPAYSYGYTF
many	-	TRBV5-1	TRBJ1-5	TGCGCCAGCAGCTCGGATGGACAGAGTCAGCCCCAGCATTTT	CASSSDGQSQPQHF
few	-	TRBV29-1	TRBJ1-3	TGCAGCGTCGTAGTAGGGGCTGGAAACACCATATATTTT	CSVVVGAGNTIYF
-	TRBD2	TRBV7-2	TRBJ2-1	TGTGCCAGCAGCACTACTAGCGGAACCTACAATGAGCAGTTCTTC	CASSTTSGTYNEQFF
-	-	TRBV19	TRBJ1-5	TGTGCCAGTAGTTTAGAGGCCAGTCGATCGCCCCAGCATTTT	CASSLEASRSPQHF
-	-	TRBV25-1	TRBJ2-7	TGTGCCAGCAGGGGGGAGAGCTACGAGCAGCACTTC	CASRGESYEQHF
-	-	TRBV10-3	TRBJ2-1	TGTGCCACCGAGGAGGGAAGGAGGACCTCCTACAATGAGCAGTTCTTC	CATEEGRRTSYNEQFF
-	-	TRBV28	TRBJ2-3	TGTGCCAGCAGCCCTCGCTTTTATTCGCCAGATACGCAGTATTTT	CASSPRFYSPDTQYF
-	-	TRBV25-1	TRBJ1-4	TGTGCCAGCAGTGCGCAGGGGAGGGGGGATGAAAAACTGTTTTTT	CASSAQGRGDEKLFF
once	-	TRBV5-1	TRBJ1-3	TGCGCCAGCAGCCCAGGGCCCGTCGGGGGCGGGAACACCATATATTTT	CASSPGPVGGGNTIYF
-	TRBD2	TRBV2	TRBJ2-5	TGTGCCAGCACACCGAGGGGACTAATGGCCCAGTACTTC	CASTPRGLMAQYF
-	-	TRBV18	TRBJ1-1	TGTGCCAGCGCTTCTGGGCCCATGAACACTGAAGCTTTCTTT	CASASGPMNTEAFF
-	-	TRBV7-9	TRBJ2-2	TGTGCCAGCACGTTTGGGCCAGGGAACACCGGGGAGCTGTTTTTT	CASTFGPGNTGELFF
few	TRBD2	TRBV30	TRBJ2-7	TGTGCCTGGAGTGCGGGAAGACTAGCGAGCAGTTCCTACGAGCAGTACTTC	CAWSAGRLASSSYEQYF
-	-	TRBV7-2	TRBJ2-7	TGTGCCAGCAGCTTTGAACAGGGTTACGAGCAGTACTTC	CASSFEQGYEQYF
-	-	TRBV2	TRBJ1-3	TGTGCCAGCAGTGAATCCCCCCCGGGGTCGGCTGGAAACACCATATATTTT	CASSESPPGSAGNTIYF
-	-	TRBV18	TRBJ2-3	TGTGCCAGCTCACCCGGGGGAGATACGCAGTATTTT	CASSPGGDTQYF
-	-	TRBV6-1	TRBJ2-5	TGTGCCAGCAGCTTTTCTGCCAGCCAAGAGACCCAGTACTTC	CASSFSASQETQYF
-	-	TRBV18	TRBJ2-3	TGTGCCAGCTCACCAGGCCCTAGCACAGATACGCAGTATTTT	CASSPGPSTDTQYF
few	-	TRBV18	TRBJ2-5	TGTGCCAGCTCACCAGGGGCCAAGCAAGAGACCCAGTACTTC	CASSPGAKQETQYF
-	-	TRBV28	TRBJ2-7	TGTGCCAGCAAGGGTCGGCAGGCAAGTTACGAGCAGTACTTC	CASKGRQASYEQYF
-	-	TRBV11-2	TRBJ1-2	TGTGCCAGCAGCTCCCCGACACGGAAATATAACTATGGCTACACCTTC	CASSSPTRKYNYGYTF
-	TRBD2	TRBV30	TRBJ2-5	TGTGCCTGTGATACCCTACTAGCGGGAGGGCCCCGCGAGACCCAGTACTTC	CACDTLLAGGPRETQYF